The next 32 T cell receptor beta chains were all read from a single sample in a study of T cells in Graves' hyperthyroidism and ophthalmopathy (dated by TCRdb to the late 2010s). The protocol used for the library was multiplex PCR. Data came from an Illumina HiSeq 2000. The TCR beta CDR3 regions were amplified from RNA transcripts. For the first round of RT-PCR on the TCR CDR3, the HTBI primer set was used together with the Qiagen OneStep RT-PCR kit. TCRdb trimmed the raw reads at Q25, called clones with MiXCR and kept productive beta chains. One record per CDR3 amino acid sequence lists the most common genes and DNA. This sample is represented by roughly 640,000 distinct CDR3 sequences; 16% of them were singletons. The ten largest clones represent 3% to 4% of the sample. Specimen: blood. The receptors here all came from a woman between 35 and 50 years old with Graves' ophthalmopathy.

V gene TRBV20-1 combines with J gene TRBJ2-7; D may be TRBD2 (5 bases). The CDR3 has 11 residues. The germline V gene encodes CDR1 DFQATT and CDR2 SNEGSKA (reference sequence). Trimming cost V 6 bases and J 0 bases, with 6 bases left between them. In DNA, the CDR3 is TGCAGTGCCCGGGGCTCCTACGAGCAGTACTTC. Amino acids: CSARGSYEQYF.

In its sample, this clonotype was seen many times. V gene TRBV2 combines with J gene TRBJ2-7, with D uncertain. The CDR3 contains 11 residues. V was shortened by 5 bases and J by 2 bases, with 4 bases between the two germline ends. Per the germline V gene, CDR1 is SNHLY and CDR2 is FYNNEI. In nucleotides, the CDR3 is TGTGCCAGCAGTAGGACCTACGAGCAGTACTTC. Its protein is CASSRTYEQYF.

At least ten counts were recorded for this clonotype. The chain's CDR3 is CSARGGGWDEQYF. The CDR3 DNA follows: TGCAGTGCTCGAGGAGGGGGATGGGACGAGCAGTACTTC. The rearrangement joins TRBV20-1 to TRBJ2-7; possibly TRBD1 or TRBD2 for D (6 bases each). Trimming took 5 bases from V and 5 from J, leaving 16 bases between them. The length of the CDR3 is 13 residues. Germline CDR1 reads DFQATT; CDR2 reads SNEGSKA (reference sequence).

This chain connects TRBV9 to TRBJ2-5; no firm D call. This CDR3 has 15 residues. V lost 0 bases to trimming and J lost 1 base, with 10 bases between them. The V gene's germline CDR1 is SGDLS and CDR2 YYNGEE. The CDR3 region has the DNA TGTGCCAGCAGCGTAGCCCCGGGTACCCAAGAGACCCAGTACTTC. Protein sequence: CASSVAPGTQETQYF.

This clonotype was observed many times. Here the CDR3 DNA reads TGTGCCAGCAGCCAACAGGGGAACTCTGGAAACACCATATATTTT. Translation gives CASSQQGNSGNTIYF. The chain couples TRBV12-3 or TRBV12-4 to TRBJ1-3, with 7 nucleotides matching TRBD1. The J segment lost 0 bases and the V segment lost 6 bases, leaving 5 bases of the junction unmatched. The CDR3 length is 15 residues.

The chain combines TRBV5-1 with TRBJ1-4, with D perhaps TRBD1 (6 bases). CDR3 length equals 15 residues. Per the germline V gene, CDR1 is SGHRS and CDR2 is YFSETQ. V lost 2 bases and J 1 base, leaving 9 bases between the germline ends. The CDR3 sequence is CASSLTGQTNEKLFF. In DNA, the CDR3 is TGCGCCAGCAGCTTAACAGGGCAAACTAATGAAAAACTGTTTTTT.

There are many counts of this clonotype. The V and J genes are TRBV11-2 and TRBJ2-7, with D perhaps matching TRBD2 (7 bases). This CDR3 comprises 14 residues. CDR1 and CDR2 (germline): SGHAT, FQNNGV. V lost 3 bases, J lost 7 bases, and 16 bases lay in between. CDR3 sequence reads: CASSFGGPPWEQYF. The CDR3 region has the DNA TGTGCCAGCAGCTTCGGGGGGCCCCCCTGGGAGCAGTACTTC.

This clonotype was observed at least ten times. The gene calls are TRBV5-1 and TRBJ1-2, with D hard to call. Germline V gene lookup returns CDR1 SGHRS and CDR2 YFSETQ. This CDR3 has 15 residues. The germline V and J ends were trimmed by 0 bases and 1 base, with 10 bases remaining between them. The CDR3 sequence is CASSLGPAINYGYTF. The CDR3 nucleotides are TGCGCCAGCAGCTTGGGTCCAGCGATTAACTATGGCTACACCTTC.

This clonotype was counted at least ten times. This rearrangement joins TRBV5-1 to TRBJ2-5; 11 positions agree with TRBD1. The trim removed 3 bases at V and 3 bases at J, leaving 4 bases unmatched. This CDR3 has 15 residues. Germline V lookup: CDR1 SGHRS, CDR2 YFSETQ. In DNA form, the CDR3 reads TGCGCCAGCAGCTCGGGGACAGGGGGAAAAGAGACCCAGTACTTC. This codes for CASSSGTGGKETQYF.

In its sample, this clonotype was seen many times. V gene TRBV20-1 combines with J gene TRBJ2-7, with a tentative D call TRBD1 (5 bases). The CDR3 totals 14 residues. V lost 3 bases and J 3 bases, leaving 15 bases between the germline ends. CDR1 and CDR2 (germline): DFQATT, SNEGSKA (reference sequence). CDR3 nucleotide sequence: TGCAGTGCTAGGACGGTAGACAGCTTCTACGAGCAGTACTTC. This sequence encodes CSARTVDSFYEQYF.

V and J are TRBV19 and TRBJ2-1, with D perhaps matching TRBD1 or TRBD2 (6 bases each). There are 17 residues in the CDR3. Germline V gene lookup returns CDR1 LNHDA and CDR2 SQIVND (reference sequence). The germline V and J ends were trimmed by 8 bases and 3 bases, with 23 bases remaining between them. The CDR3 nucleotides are TGTGCCAGTGAAGACAGGTATCGAGGGGGGTACTACAATGAGCAGTTCTTC. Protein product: CASEDRYRGGYYNEQFF.

The CDR3 here is CSALARGNTGELFF. The CDR3 DNA reads TGCAGTGCCCTGGCACGGGGTAACACCGGGGAGCTGTTTTTT. This chain uses TRBV20-1 with TRBJ2-2; possibly TRBD2 for D (5 bases). Between the trimmed V and J ends, which lost 6 bases and 2 bases, there was a span of 13 bases. CDR1 DFQATT and CDR2 SNEGSKA come from the germline V gene (reference sequence). CDR3 length: 14 residues.

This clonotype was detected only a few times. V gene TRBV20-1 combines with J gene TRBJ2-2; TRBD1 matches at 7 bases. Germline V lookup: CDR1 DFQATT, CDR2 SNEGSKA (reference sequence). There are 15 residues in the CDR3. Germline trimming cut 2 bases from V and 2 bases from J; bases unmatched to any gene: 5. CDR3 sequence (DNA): TGCAGTGCTAGAAGGGGACAGACTAACACCGGGGAGCTGTTTTTT. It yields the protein CSARRGQTNTGELFF.

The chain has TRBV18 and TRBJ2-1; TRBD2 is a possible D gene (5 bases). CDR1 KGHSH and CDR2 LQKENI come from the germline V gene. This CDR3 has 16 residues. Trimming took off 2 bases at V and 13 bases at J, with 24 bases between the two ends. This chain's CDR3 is CASSPAARGSSGSQFF. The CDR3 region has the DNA TGTGCCAGCTCACCAGCCGCTAGAGGGAGTTCTGGATCACAGTTCTTC.

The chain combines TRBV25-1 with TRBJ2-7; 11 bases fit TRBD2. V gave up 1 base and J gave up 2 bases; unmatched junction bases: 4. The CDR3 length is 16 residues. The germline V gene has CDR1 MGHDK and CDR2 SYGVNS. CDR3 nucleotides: TGTGCCAGCAGTGAATTAGTAGCGGGAGGGCCCTACGAGCAGTACTTC. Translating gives CASSELVAGGPYEQYF.

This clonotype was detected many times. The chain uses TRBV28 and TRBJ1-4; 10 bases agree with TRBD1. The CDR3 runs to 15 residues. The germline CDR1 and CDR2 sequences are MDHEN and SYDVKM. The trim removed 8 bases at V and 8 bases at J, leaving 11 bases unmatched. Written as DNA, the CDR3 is TGTGCCAGCGAAGACTCGGGACAGGGGCAGGAAAAACTGTTTTTT. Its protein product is CASEDSGQGQEKLFF.

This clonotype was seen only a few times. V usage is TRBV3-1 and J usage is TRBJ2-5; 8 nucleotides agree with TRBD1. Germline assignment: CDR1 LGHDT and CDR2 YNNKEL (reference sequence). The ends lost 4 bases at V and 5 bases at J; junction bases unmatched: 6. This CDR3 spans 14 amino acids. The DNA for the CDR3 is TGTGCCAGCAGCCTACTGGGACAGGAGGAGACCCAGTACTTC. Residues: CASSLLGQEETQYF.

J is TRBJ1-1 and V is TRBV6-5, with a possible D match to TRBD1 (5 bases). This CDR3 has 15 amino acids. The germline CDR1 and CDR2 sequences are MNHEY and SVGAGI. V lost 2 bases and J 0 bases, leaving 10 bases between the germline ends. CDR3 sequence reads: CASSYLGVMNTEAFF. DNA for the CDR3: TGTGCCAGCAGTTACCTAGGGGTGATGAACACTGAAGCTTTCTTT.

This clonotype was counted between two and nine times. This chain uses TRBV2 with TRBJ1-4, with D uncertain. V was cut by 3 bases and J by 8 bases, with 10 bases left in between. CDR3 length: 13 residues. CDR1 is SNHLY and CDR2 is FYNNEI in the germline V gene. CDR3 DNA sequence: TGTGCCAGCAGTGATAACAGAAAAGAAAAACTGTTTTTT. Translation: CASSDNRKEKLFF.

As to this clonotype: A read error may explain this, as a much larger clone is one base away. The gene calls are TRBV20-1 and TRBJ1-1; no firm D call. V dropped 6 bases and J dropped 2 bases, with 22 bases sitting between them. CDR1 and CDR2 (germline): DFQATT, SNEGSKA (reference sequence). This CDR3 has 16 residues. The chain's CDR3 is CSAPRGSRRANTEAFF. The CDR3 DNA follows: TGCAGTGCCCCCCGGGGAAGCAGGAGAGCAAACACTGAAGCTTTCTTT.

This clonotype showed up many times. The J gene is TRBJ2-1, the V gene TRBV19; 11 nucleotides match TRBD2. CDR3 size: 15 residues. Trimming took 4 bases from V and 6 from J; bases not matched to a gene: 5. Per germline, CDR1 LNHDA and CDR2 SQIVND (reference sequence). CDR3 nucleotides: TGTGCCAGTAGTACCGGGACTAGCGGATCCAATGAGCAGTTCTTC. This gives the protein CASSTGTSGSNEQFF. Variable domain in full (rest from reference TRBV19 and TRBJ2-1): DGGITQSPKYLFRKEGQNVTLSCEQNLNHDAMYWYRQDPGQGLRLIYYSQIVNDFQKGDIAEGYSVSREKKESFPLTVTSAQKNPTAFYLCASSTGTSGSNEQFFGPGTRLTVL.

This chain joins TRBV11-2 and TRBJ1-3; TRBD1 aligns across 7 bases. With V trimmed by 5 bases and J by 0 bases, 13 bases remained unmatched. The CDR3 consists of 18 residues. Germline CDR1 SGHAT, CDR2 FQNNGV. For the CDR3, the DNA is TGTGCCAGCAGCCCCACACCCGACAGGGCAAACTCTGGAAACACCATATATTTT. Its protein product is CASSPTPDRANSGNTIYF.

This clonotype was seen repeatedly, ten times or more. The CDR3 DNA reads TGCAGTGCTCAATGGAATCTCCAAGAGACCCAGTACTTC. It specifies CSAQWNLQETQYF. The gene calls are TRBV20-1 and TRBJ2-5, with D uncertain. V dropped 5 bases and J dropped 1 base, with 11 bases sitting between them. The CDR3 is 13 residues long. The V gene's germline CDR1 is DFQATT and CDR2 SNEGSKA (reference sequence).

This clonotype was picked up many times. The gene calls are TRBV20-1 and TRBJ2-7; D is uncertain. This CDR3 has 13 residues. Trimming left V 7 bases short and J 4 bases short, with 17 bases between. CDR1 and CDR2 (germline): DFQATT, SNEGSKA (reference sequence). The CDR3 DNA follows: TGCAGTGAGTTAGGGCCTACCGGGTACGAGCAGTACTTC. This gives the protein CSELGPTGYEQYF.

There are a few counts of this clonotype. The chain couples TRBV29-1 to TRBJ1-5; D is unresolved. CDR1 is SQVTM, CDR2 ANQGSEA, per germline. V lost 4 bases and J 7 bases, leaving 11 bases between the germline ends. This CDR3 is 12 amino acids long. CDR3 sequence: CSVGWGGQPQHF. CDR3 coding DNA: TGCAGCGTTGGCTGGGGTGGCCAGCCCCAGCATTTT.

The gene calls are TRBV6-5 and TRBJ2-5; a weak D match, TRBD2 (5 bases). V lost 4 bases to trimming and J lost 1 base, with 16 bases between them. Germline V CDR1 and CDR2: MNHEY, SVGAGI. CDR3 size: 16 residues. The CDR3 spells CASSSIFTGTQETQYF. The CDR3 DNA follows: TGTGCCAGCAGTTCGATATTTACGGGAACCCAAGAGACCCAGTACTTC.

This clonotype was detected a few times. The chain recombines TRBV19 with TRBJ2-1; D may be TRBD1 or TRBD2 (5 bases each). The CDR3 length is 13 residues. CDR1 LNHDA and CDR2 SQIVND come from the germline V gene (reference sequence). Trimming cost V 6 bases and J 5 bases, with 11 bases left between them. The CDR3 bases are TGTGCCAGTAGGAGGGGATTGGACAATGAGCAGTTCTTC. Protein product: CASRRGLDNEQFF.

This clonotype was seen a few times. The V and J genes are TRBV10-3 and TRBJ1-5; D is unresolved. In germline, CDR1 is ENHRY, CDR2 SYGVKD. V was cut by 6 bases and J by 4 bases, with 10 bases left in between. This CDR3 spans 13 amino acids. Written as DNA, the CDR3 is TGTGCCATCAGGCCGGAGGAAAATCAGCCCCAGCATTTT. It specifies CAIRPEENQPQHF.

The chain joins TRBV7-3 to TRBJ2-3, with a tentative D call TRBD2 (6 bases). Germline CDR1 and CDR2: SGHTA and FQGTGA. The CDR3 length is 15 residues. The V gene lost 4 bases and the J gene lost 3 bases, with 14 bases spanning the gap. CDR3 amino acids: CASSSSSDGTDTQYF. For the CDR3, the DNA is TGTGCCAGCAGCTCATCTAGCGATGGGACAGATACGCAGTATTTT.

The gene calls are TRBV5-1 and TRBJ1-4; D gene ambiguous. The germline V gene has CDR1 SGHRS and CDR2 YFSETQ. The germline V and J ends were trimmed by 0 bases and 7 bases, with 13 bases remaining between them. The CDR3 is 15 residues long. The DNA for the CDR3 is TGCGCCAGCAGCTTGGGGACTACTGTGGGTGAAAAACTGTTTTTT. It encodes CASSLGTTVGEKLFF.

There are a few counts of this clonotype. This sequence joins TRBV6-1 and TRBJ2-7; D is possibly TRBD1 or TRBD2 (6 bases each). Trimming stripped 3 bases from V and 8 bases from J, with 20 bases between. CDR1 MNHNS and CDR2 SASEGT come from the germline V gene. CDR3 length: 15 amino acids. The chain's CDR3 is CASSEWPRGDHKQYF. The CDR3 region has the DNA TGTGCCAGCAGTGAGTGGCCAAGGGGGGACCACAAGCAGTACTTC.

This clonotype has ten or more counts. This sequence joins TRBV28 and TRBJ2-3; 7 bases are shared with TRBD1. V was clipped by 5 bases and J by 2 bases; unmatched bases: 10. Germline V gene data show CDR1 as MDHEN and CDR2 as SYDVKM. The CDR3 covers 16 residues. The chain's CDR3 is CASSPTDRANTDTQYF. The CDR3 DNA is TGTGCCAGCAGTCCCACCGACAGGGCTAACACAGATACGCAGTATTTT.